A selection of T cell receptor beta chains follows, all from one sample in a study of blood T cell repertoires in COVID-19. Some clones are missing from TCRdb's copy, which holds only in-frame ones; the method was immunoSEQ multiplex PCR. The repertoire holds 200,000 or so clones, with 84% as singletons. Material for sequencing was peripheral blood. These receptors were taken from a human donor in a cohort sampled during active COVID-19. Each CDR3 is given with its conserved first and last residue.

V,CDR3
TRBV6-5,CASSYSYRSQETQYF
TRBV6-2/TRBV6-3,CASSYWQGMREAFF
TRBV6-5,CASLAGDRTGELFF
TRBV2,CASSESGGHNEKLFF
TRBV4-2,CASSQVLSLAGVETQYF
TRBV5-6,CASSEYGTGLKFF
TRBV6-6,CATQGTVAKNIQYF
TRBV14,CASSQGQLLAGGPNHEQFF
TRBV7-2,CASSDRVGQPQHF
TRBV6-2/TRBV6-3,CASSSTGEADTQYF
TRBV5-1,CASSLRASGRNEQFF
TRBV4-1,CASSQASGDYEQYF
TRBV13,CASRNTGGGYEQYF
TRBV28,CASSIGTGGFYGYTF
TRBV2,CASRPELGGTYGYTF
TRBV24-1,CATSDSGQGAQPQHF
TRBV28,CASSTFPGTEAFF
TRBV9,CASSGLGSYNEQFF
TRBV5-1,CASSLAVAGVETQYF
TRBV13,CASSARLAGNYNEQFF
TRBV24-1,CATSDPSTDTQYF
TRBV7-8,CASSSDTDGFYGYTF
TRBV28,CASTITANTEAFF
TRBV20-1,CSASAVWTQYF
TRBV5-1,CASSLRGWTTQETQYF
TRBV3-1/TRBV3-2,CASRRDRDNSPLHF
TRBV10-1,CASSRGGLAAEQYF
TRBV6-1,CASSELVAGGLYEQYF
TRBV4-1,CASSHPSGTSGRGNNEQFF
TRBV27,CASSFGTGGNQPQHF
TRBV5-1,CASSPREVGNEKLFF
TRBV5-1,CASSATNFYEQYF
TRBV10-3,CAISEGRESDTQYF
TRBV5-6,CASSSRQVMSTDTQYF
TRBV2,CASTLKTRQGPNTEAFF
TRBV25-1,CASRGTGVQPQHF
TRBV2,CASSGPGGPSVVYEQYF